Listed here are 23 T cell receptor beta chains from one sample, sequenced in a study of cytomegalovirus exposure and HLA in healthy donors. Researchers ran the PCR with 60 Vbeta and 13 Jbeta primers. TCRdb keeps only in-frame clones here, not all; method: immunoSEQ multiplex PCR. The table includes around 120,000 clones, around three quarters detected once. Sequenced sample: PBMCs. Receptors were obtained from a human donor in good health.

This chain connects TRBV10-2 to TRBJ1-1, with 8 bases that match TRBD1. The V segment lost 8 bases and the J segment 6 bases; nucleotides outside the gene matches: 8. The CDR3 spans 13 residues. From germline, CDR1 is WSHSY and CDR2 SAAADI. The CDR3 bases are TGCGCCAGCTCTCCAGGGGGCATCGCTGAAGCTTTCTTT. This codes for CASSPGGIAEAFF.

This clone has just a few counts. The chain uses TRBV14 and TRBJ2-7; tentatively, D is TRBD1 (6 bases). The germline CDR1 and CDR2 sequences are SGHDN and FVKESK. Trimming cost V 2 bases and J 0 bases, with 14 bases left between them. The CDR3 contains 16 residues. The CDR3 is CASSQYPDRRSYEQYF. The CDR3 region has the DNA TGTGCCAGCAGCCAATATCCTGACAGGCGCTCCTACGAGCAGTACTTC.

A note on this clone: The same CDR3 is also encoded by other DNA sequences in this sample. The chain combines TRBV27 with TRBJ1-5, with no clear D. The CDR3 has 13 residues. V lost 5 bases to trimming and J lost 2 bases, with 7 bases between them. Germline lookup yields CDR1 MNHEY and CDR2 SMNVEV (reference sequence). The CDR3 nucleotides read TGTGCCAGCAGTACCGGGGGCAATCAGCCCCAGCATTTT. Translated: CASSTGGNQPQHF.

The chain couples TRBV12-2 to TRBJ2-1; the D call in the table, TRBD2, was not verified against the DNA. TRBV12-2 corresponds to a pseudogene. The length of the CDR3 is 17 residues. The CDR3 here is CASRLAGLAEPYNEQFF. DNA for the CDR3: TGTGCAAGTCGCTTGGCTGGACTAGCGGAACCCTACAATGAGCAGTTCTTC.

In its sample, this clone was seen a few times. The chain uses TRBV11-3 and TRBJ2-7, with 9 bases matching TRBD1. The CDR3 is made up of 15 amino acids. V trimming: 4 bases; J trimming: 2 bases; junction bases outside the gene matches: 6. Per the germline V gene, CDR1 is SGHNT and CDR2 is YENEEA. CDR3 in DNA: TGTGCCAGCAGCTCCTCCGGGACAGGGACCTACGAGCAGTACTTC. The encoded protein is CASSSSGTGTYEQYF. Drawing the rest from reference TRBV11-3 and TRBJ2-7, the complete variable domain is EAGVVQSPRYKIIEKKQPVAFWCNPISGHNTLYWYLQNLGQGPELLIRYENEEAVDDSQLPKDRFSAERLKGVDSTLKIQPAELGDSAVYLCASSSSGTGTYEQYFGPGTRLTVT.

This chain uses TRBV6-1 with TRBJ1-1; 12 bases match TRBD1. The CDR3 has 17 amino acids. CDR1 and CDR2 (germline): MNHNS, SASEGT. The V gene end was trimmed by 4 bases and the J gene end by 1 base; junction bases not matched to a gene: 7. The DNA of the CDR3 is TGTGCCAGCAGTGTGCTGCCGGGACAGGGGGCGAACACTGAAGCTTTCTTT. Protein product: CASSVLPGQGANTEAFF.

The chain recombines TRBV28 with TRBJ2-3; D perhaps matches TRBD1 (5 bases). From germline, CDR1 is MDHEN and CDR2 SYDVKM. V was pared by 1 base and J by 2 bases, with 13 bases between. CDR3 length equals 16 residues. As DNA, the CDR3 is TGTGCCAGCAGTTTATTGGGGCCGCTGCTCACAGATACGCAGTATTTT. Amino acid sequence: CASSLLGPLLTDTQYF.

This rearrangement joins TRBV21-1 to TRBJ2-7; TRBD2 is the table's D call, not checked against the DNA. TRBV21-1 is an annotated pseudogene. The CDR3 is made up of 14 amino acids. CDR3 amino acids: CASSRVELTYEQYF. The CDR3 DNA reads as TGTGCCAGCAGCAGGGTAGAACTAACCTACGAGCAGTACTTC.

This clone was counted between two and nine times. This sequence joins TRBV10-3 and TRBJ2-7; 7 nucleotides align to TRBD2. The CDR3 runs to 11 residues. Per the germline V gene, CDR1 is ENHRY and CDR2 is SYGVKD. The trim removed 8 bases at V and 11 bases at J, leaving 9 bases unmatched. CDR3 coding DNA: TGTGCCATCGGGGGGGTACAGGAAAAGTACTTC. Protein: CAIGGVQEKYF.

The CDR3 coding sequence is TGTGCCAGCAGTCCCAGGGGCAGGGATGGCTACACCTTC. This codes for CASSPRGRDGYTF. J is TRBJ1-2 and V is TRBV6-5; TRBD1 is a possible D gene (6 bases). Germline V gene data show CDR1 as MNHEY and CDR2 as SVGAGI. With 5 bases removed from V and 6 bases from J, the gap between germline ends came to 13 bases. This CDR3 has 13 residues.

The chain links TRBV27 to TRBJ2-1, with 10 bases aligning to TRBD2. The germline V gene encodes CDR1 MNHEY and CDR2 SMNVEV (reference sequence). The CDR3 consists of 16 residues. With 2 bases clipped from V and 9 bases from J, the junction kept 10 bases outside the gene matches. The CDR3 DNA is TGTGCCAGCAGTTTAATAGCTAGCGGGAGCGTGGGTGAGCAGTTCTTC. As protein: CASSLIASGSVGEQFF.

The V gene is TRBV2, the J gene TRBJ2-4; no definite D call. There are 13 residues in the CDR3. The germline gives CDR1 SNHLY, CDR2 FYNNEI. Trimming cost V 7 bases and J 1 base, with 8 bases left between them. Here the CDR3 DNA reads TGTGCCAGCACTATGGTTGCCAAAAACATTCAGTACTTC. Protein: CASTMVAKNIQYF.

This chain links TRBV2 with TRBJ1-1; 9 nucleotides agree with TRBD1. The germline gives CDR1 SNHLY, CDR2 FYNNEI. There are 14 residues in the CDR3. The junction had 8 bases not matched to a gene; V was cut back by 6 bases and J by 6 bases. This chain's CDR3 is CASRIQGAKAEAFF. In nucleotides, the CDR3 is TGTGCCAGCAGGATACAGGGGGCAAAGGCTGAAGCTTTCTTT.

CDR3 DNA sequence: TGTGCCAGTACTTTCGGAGGCTCCTACAATGAGCAGTTCTTC. Translation gives CASTFGGSYNEQFF. The chain combines TRBV19 with TRBJ2-1, with D perhaps matching TRBD2 (5 bases). Trimming took 7 bases from V and 0 from J, leaving 10 bases between them. Germline CDR1 reads LNHDA; CDR2 reads SQIVND (reference sequence). The CDR3 totals 14 residues.

The chain joins TRBV30 to TRBJ2-3, with D possibly being TRBD2 (6 bases). This CDR3 has 11 amino acids. Trimming took 4 bases from V and 7 from J, leaving 9 bases between them. Germline-derived CDR1 and CDR2 are GTSNPN and SVGIG (reference sequence). CDR3 in DNA: TGTGCCTGGATGGAGGGTAATACGCAGTATTTT. Translating it yields CAWMEGNTQYF.

Concerning this clone itself: At one boundary the junction diverges from the germline segment, which might be a read error. CDR3 sequence: CSSSIPDRGHYGYTF. In DNA, the CDR3 is TGTTCCAGCAGCATACCGGACAGGGGTCACTATGGCTACACCTTC. This rearrangement joins TRBV7-9 to TRBJ1-2, with 9 bases lining up with TRBD1. Germline V gene sequence: CDR1 SEHNR, CDR2 FQNEAQ (reference sequence). The CDR3 extends over 15 amino acids.

The chain employs TRBV19 and TRBJ1-4; TRBD1 matches at 9 bases. There are 16 residues in the CDR3. Germline values: CDR1 LNHDA, CDR2 SQIVND (reference sequence). V shed 6 bases and J 7 bases; nucleotides not matched to a gene: 12. The CDR3 coding sequence is TGTGCCAGTAGAACCTTAACCGGGACAGGGAGTGAAAAACTGTTTTTT. It is translated as CASRTLTGTGSEKLFF.

This sequence joins TRBV27 and TRBJ1-2; TRBD1 matches at 10 bases. Germline V gives CDR1 MNHEY, CDR2 SMNVEV (reference sequence). The CDR3 loop spans 14 amino acids. V was clipped by 3 bases and J by 5 bases; unmatched bases: 3. The CDR3 sequence: CASSLTGGRYGYTF. The CDR3 bases are TGTGCCAGCAGTTTGACAGGGGGCAGGTATGGCTACACCTTC.

This clone turned up a few times. This chain joins TRBV5-1 and TRBJ2-5, with 14 bases identical to TRBD2. CDR3 size: 16 residues. The ends lost 4 bases at V and 5 bases at J; junction bases unmatched: 7. Germline V lookup: CDR1 SGHRS, CDR2 YFSETQ. The CDR3 reads CASSPGTSGRTETQYF. The DNA for the CDR3 is TGCGCCAGCAGCCCCGGGACTAGCGGGAGAACGGAGACCCAGTACTTC.

J is TRBJ2-3 and V is TRBV29-1; D call uncertain. V was cut by 5 bases and J by 1 base, with 4 bases left in between. The germline V gene encodes CDR1 SQVTM and CDR2 ANQGSEA. The CDR3 sequence is 11 residues long. This CDR3 is CSVSGTDTQYF. The CDR3 nucleotides read TGCAGCGTTTCGGGCACAGATACGCAGTATTTT.

The chain couples TRBV15 to TRBJ2-7, with TRBD1 matching over 9 bases. The germline gives CDR1 LNHNV, CDR2 YYDKDF (reference sequence). The CDR3 length is 12 residues. V gave up 8 bases and J gave up 2 bases; unmatched junction bases: 1. The DNA for the CDR3 is TGTGCCACCGGGACAGGGACCTACGAGCAGTACTTC. As protein: CATGTGTYEQYF.

The chain employs TRBV28 and TRBJ1-1, with TRBD1 matching over 7 bases. Germline loops: CDR1 MDHEN, CDR2 SYDVKM. This CDR3 region has 16 residues. The J segment lost 0 bases and the V segment lost 5 bases, leaving 9 bases of the junction unmatched. CDR3 DNA sequence: TGTGCCAGCAGTACCGCGGCCGGGACAGTGAACACTGAAGCTTTCTTT. Translating gives CASSTAAGTVNTEAFF. The whole variable domain, filled in from reference TRBV28 and TRBJ1-1, reads DVKVTQSSRYLVKRTGEKVFLECVQDMDHENMFWYRQDPGLGLRLIYFSYDVKMKEKGDIPEGYSVSREKKERFSLILESASTNQTSMYLCASSTAAGTVNTEAFFGQGTRLTVV.

The chain couples TRBV6-5 to TRBJ1-5; D uncertain. This CDR3 comprises 13 residues. The V and J ends lost 7 bases and 1 base respectively, with 8 bases between them. Germline CDR1 is MNHEY and CDR2 is SVGAGI. CDR3 coding DNA: TGTGCCAGCACCCCAAGCAGCAATCAGCCCCAGCATTTT. Encoded protein: CASTPSSNQPQHF.